This T cell receptor beta chain was found in a study of blood T cell repertoires in COVID-19. At the level of the study: Donors in the United States, Italy and Spain gave samples during acute or convalescent COVID-19. The analysed material was cDNA or gDNA that came from T cells, B-cell-depleted T cells, or PBMCs.

V gave up 3 bases and J gave up 7 bases, with 9 bases separating them. This CDR3 spans 13 amino acids. Source study methods: Estimation of nucleated cell counts was performed using reference gene primer amplification. Sequencing used immunoSEQ multiplex PCR; TCRdb keeps in-frame clones, though not all of them. That table gives V, J and clone size, and the DNA gave D and trimming. The sample lists about 26,000 clones, roughly 90% seen once, with roughly 7.2% in the top ten. The chain recombines TRBV12-3 or TRBV12-4 with TRBJ2-2, with D unresolved. The clonotype originates from a human donor in a cohort sampled during active COVID-19. The sample was peripheral blood. CDR3 sequence: CASSLIENGELFF. CDR3 sequence (DNA): TGTGCCAGCAGTTTGATAGAAAACGGGGAGCTGTTTTTT.